This paragraph reports one T cell receptor (beta chain). Treatment in this sample: about 20 received Ad26.COV2.S at low or high dose, single or two shots; about 5 received placebo; per-sample allocation not given. Day 63 after the first vaccine or placebo injection was the time point for sampling. The data derive from a study of Ad26.COV2.S vaccination and SARS-CoV-2 variants. Assay used: immunoSEQ multiplex PCR; TCRdb lists only in-frame clones, some missing. Of under 550,000 clones in the sample, 75% to 95% were seen once. J was trimmed by 2 bases and V by 6 bases; bases with no gene match: 4. This CDR3 is built from 15 residues. Germline CDR1 and CDR2: MNHEY and SMNVEV (reference sequence).

This material consisted of peripheral blood, taken in a trial of Ad26.COV2.S vaccine versus placebo. The rearrangement links TRBV27 to TRBJ2-7, with 13 bases that match TRBD2. The clonotype comes from a person between 18 and 59 years old who received the Ad26.COV2.S COVID-19 vaccine or a placebo. The CDR3 reads CASSPGTSGTYEQYF. The CDR3 DNA sequence: TGTGCCAGCAGCCCCGGGACTAGCGGGACCTACGAGCAGTACTTC.